This T cell receptor (beta chain) was recovered during a study of T-cell reconstitution after alpha-beta-depleted transplantation in children. Preparation of the TCRbeta library was carried out with unique molecular identifiers. MiXCR, applied by TCRdb to the PCR reads, yields one record per CDR3 protein. The sample holds about 1,000,000 distinct CDR3 sequences, around 30% seen once. Notes on the study in general: Diversity of TCRbeta at day 60 was high in some patients, arising from surviving recipient T cells and thymic progenitors. At one year after transplant, newly produced T cells mostly accounted for T-cell counts and diversity.

This clonotype was seen only a few times. Its target is unknown. The sequenced sample was PBMCs, mostly from graft donor cells, obtained 360 days after TCRalphabeta/CD19-depleted stem cell transplant. The TCR sequence derives from a boy less than two years old who had a stem cell transplant for SCID, so the T cells may come from the graft donor.

CDR3: CAISAAFPGQGRNEQFF. The CDR3 coding sequence is TGTGCCATCAGTGCGGCTTTTCCGGGACAGGGGAGGAATGAGCAGTTCTTC. The V and J genes are TRBV10-3 and TRBJ2-1; 10 bases align to TRBD1. Trimming removed 4 bases from V and 7 bases from J; junction bases left unmatched: 13. This CDR3 has 17 residues. From germline, CDR1 is ENHRY and CDR2 SYGVKD.